The source of this TCR beta chain is a study of shared clonotypes between healthy human individuals (dated by TCRdb to 2018 to 2020). In terms of the full investigation: Two women and three men aged 18 to 49 years were included in the cohort. Blood TCR repertoires of 5 or 6 healthy adults were deeply sequenced to estimate repertoire size and the extent of clonotype sharing between individuals. For each donor, CD4 naive and CD4 memory were each run on three plates, CD8 naive on two plates, and CD8 memory on one plate. Between about 0.8 and 9.5 billion PBMCs per donor were obtained by leukapheresis. Different laboratories and diverse techniques were used to prepare libraries and sequence TCR repertoires, to increase sequencing depth and limit assay-specific biases.

Study-wide findings and limitations: Across a few donors, roughly 5.1% of naive CD4, more than 3% of naive CD8, around 2.5% of memory CD4, and approximately 0.4% of memory CD8 clonotypes were shared. Compared with non-shared clonotypes, the clonotypes found in all four sorted-subset donors had higher generation probabilities. Sampling was limited to blood, and TCR repertoires in tissue likely differ from TCR repertoires in blood. Pairwise subsampling indicated that sequencing depth was expected to affect the degree of clonotype sharing among donors. Because the study included a small number of donors, the genetic and exposure-history diversity represented was limited. Rarefaction of sorted-subset datasets indicated incomplete sequencing despite the large sequencing depth. Naive subsets generally had larger estimated clonotype richness than memory subsets.

Donors were healthy HIV-negative adults with no recently reported acute infections or vaccinations. Every donor was a Caucasian adult residing in Nashville, Tennessee, USA. CD4+ T cells were enriched by magnetic negative selection, after which naive cells were positively selected on CD45RA and the negative fraction was taken as the memory subset. Blood was obtained by leukapheresis, after which PBMCs were separated by Ficoll-Histopaque density gradient centrifugation and cryopreserved in liquid nitrogen vapor phase. Purity and quantity of every magnetically sorted T cell population were checked by analytical flow cytometry. From each sorted fraction, genomic DNA was isolated and quantified by UV absorbance on a Nanodrop 2000c. TCR CDR3 regions were amplified from genomic DNA by multiplex PCR using the deep immunoSEQ assay. Extracted genomic DNA from each cell subset was spread evenly across all wells of several immunoSEQ 96-well plates, with each plate serving as a replicate. Each replicate PCR for sorted subsets received roughly 0.2 ug genomic DNA, equal to roughly 29,000 T cell genomes. Purified libraries were measured with a Qubit 3.0 fluorometer, size-checked on a Bioanalyzer 2100, and measured again with the KAPA Library Quantification kit. A separate single-read 150-cycle Illumina NextSeq 550 flow cell was used to sequence each immunoSEQ 96-well plate. As for how the authors treated the data: Because the immunoSEQ output held only junctional sequences and lacked quality scores, the filtering could not match the filtering applied to full-length reads. Sequences were annotated with PyIR, a Python wrapper for IgBLAST v1.9, and V/J genes and CDR3 were assigned using IMGT germline references. Any read was removed if the V/J assignment was weak (E-value above 1e-6), the CDR3 was missing, or the read contained stop codons, out-of-frame junctions, or ambiguous translated residues. V3J clonotypes were defined as sequences sharing an identical inferred V gene, J gene, and CDR3 amino acid sequence. The percentage overlap between two repertoires was calculated by dividing the number of shared unique clonotypes by the size of the smaller repertoire. Richness of each repertoire was evaluated using RTK rarefaction, the Chao1 estimator, and Recon v2.1 estimates of unobserved clonotypes. For all TCRbeta clonotypes obtained by the gDNA method from several donors, generation probabilities were computed with OLGA. This is the immuneACCESS table as TCRdb keeps it, with only in-frame sequences that have V and J called. A part of the clones is gone; compared with another copy, unresolved V genes explain less than half, and the rest is unexplained. For V, J and clone size, that table is used; D and trimming come from the DNA. The sample has more than 2,000,000 clones on record, about 92% of them singletons. In total, the top ten clones hold roughly 0.15% of the sample.

This clone was picked up one time. The antigen this receptor binds is unknown. There are no base qualities to consult, and no much larger clone falls within one base. Germline trimming amounts to 1 base on V and 4 bases on J, with 6 as the count of junction bases outside the gene matches. CDR1 SGHAT and CDR2 FQNNGV are derived from the germline V gene. Counted from cysteine to phenylalanine, this CDR3 has 16 amino acids. Solely the CDR3 DNA is kept, with 48 bases framed from the first base. Sequencing used naive CD4+ T cells sorted from blood. Reading the label with the study, this specimen's cell subset or site is: CD45RA+ positively selected. The origin of this receptor is a young man in good health. Here the chain combines TRBV11-2 and TRBJ1-4, with 7 central nucleotides matching TRBD1. In nucleotide form, the sequence is TGTGCCAGCAGCTTAGGGAGGGGGCGTCGTAATGAAAAACTGTTTTTT. It specifies CASSLGRGRRNEKLFF.